What follows are 23 T cell receptor beta chains derived from one specimen sequenced in a study of cytomegalovirus exposure and HLA in healthy donors. Vbeta (60) and Jbeta (13) primers were used in the PCR. Repertoires were generated with immunoSEQ multiplex PCR, while TCRdb's copy carries only in-frame clones and drops some. The sample lists approximately 130,000 clones, 60% to 85% occurring once. Sequenced: PBMCs. These TCRs come from a man younger than 40 in good health and CMV-seronegative.

The chain carries TRBV5-6 and TRBJ2-5; no clear D gene. CDR1 is SGHDT, CDR2 YYEEEE, per germline. Trimming left V 0 bases short and J 1 base short, with 7 bases between. CDR3 length: 14 amino acids. The CDR3 reads CASSLGLFQETQYF. The DNA of the CDR3 is TGTGCCAGCAGCTTGGGCCTATTCCAAGAGACCCAGTACTTC.

The J gene is TRBJ2-1, the V gene TRBV27, with 9 positions matching TRBD2. The ends lost 5 bases at V and 4 bases at J; junction bases unmatched: 9. CDR3 size: 16 residues. Germline V CDR1 and CDR2: MNHEY, SMNVEV (reference sequence). In DNA form, the CDR3 reads TGTGCCAGCAGTACGCTGGGACTAGCAATGTACAATGAGCAGTTCTTC. Amino acid sequence: CASSTLGLAMYNEQFF.

The chain is built from TRBV6-6 and TRBJ2-7, with TRBD1 as a possible D gene (6 bases). The CDR3 contains 16 residues. CDR1 is MNHNY, CDR2 SVGAGI, per germline (reference sequence). V lost 5 bases, J lost 2 bases, and 19 bases lay in between. The CDR3 here is CASSKPRGDTPYEQYF. The DNA of the CDR3 is TGTGCCAGCAGTAAGCCCCGTGGGGACACCCCCTACGAGCAGTACTTC.

This clone occurred a few times. The chain joins TRBV28 to TRBJ2-1, with D possibly being TRBD2 (6 bases). CDR3 size: 15 residues. Germline V gene sequence: CDR1 MDHEN, CDR2 SYDVKM. V was trimmed by 6 bases and J by 0 bases, leaving 12 bases between them. The CDR3 nucleotides are TGTGCCAGCAGCACGGGACTGAGCTCCTACAATGAGCAGTTCTTC. The encoded protein is CASSTGLSSYNEQFF. Variable domain in full (rest from reference TRBV28 and TRBJ2-1): DVKVTQSSRYLVKRTGEKVFLECVQDMDHENMFWYRQDPGLGLRLIYFSYDVKMKEKGDIPEGYSVSREKKERFSLILESASTNQTSMYLCASSTGLSSYNEQFFGPGTRLTVL.

The genes are TRBV21-1 and TRBJ2-7; the DNA was not used to check the table's D call, TRBD1. TRBV21-1 constitutes a pseudogene. This CDR3 spans 16 amino acids. The CDR3 loop is CASSNMRGQGPYEQYF. The CDR3 DNA sequence: TGTGCCAGCAGCAATATGAGGGGACAGGGACCCTACGAGCAGTACTTC.

Only one count was recorded for this clone. The rearrangement links TRBV10-3 to TRBJ1-2, with 7 nucleotides matching TRBD1. CDR1 and CDR2 from the germline V gene are ENHRY and SYGVKD. There are 12 residues in the CDR3. With 6 bases clipped from V and 3 bases from J, the junction kept 1 base outside the gene matches. The CDR3 protein is CAISGQDYGYTF. Written as DNA, the CDR3 is TGTGCCATCAGCGGACAGGACTATGGCTACACCTTC.

The V gene is TRBV7-2, the J gene TRBJ1-4, with D possibly TRBD1 on 5 matching bases. Trimming took off 3 bases at V and 2 bases at J, with 7 bases between the two ends. Per germline, CDR1 SGHTA and CDR2 FQGNSA. The CDR3 runs to 14 residues. The CDR3 is CASSFRVTNEKLFF. The CDR3 DNA is TGTGCCAGCAGCTTCAGGGTGACTAATGAAAAACTGTTTTTT.

The chain couples TRBV28 to TRBJ2-7, with no clear D. Germline assignment: CDR1 MDHEN and CDR2 SYDVKM. This CDR3 has 12 amino acids. Trimming removed 6 bases at V and 4 bases at J, with 10 bases between. The DNA for the CDR3 is TGTGCCAGCAGCTATAGCCGGTACGAGCAGTACTTC. It specifies CASSYSRYEQYF.

The V and J genes are TRBV18 and TRBJ1-2; TRBD1 matches 8 bases. Germline CDR1 is KGHSH and CDR2 is LQKENI. There are 16 residues in the CDR3. With V trimmed by 3 bases and J by 6 bases, 12 bases remained unmatched. Written as DNA, the CDR3 is TGTGCCAGCTCACCGCCGACAGGGGCCTCTTTTGATGGCTACACCTTC. Protein sequence: CASSPPTGASFDGYTF. The whole variable domain, filled in from reference TRBV18 and TRBJ1-2, reads NAGVMQNPRHLVRRRGQEARLRCSPMKGHSHVYWYRQLPEEGLKFMVYLQKENIIDESGMPKERFSAEFPKEGPSILRIQQVVRGDSAAYFCASSPPTGASFDGYTFGSGTRLTVV.

The chain combines TRBV5-1 with TRBJ2-7; weak D call: TRBD1 (6 bases). The CDR3 extends over 14 amino acids. V was cut by 3 bases and J by 2 bases, with 12 bases left in between. The germline V gene encodes CDR1 SGHRS and CDR2 YFSETQ. For the CDR3, the DNA is TGCGCCAGCAGCTCTACGACAGGAACCTACGAGCAGTACTTC. Translating gives CASSSTTGTYEQYF.

This clone turned up a few times. J is TRBJ2-7 and V is TRBV14; no reliable D call. Trimming pared 1 base from V and 2 bases from J, leaving 6 bases between. Germline CDR1 and CDR2: SGHDN and FVKESK. The CDR3 runs 13 residues. CDR3 DNA sequence: TGTGCCAGCAGCCAAGGGAGTACCTACGAGCAGTACTTC. It specifies CASSQGSTYEQYF.

Written as DNA, the CDR3 is TGCAGCGTCTACAGGGGGCAACACAATGAGCAGTTCTTC. Translation gives CSVYRGQHNEQFF. The rearrangement links TRBV29-1 to TRBJ2-1; TRBD1 agrees at 9 bases. The CDR3 runs 13 residues. V shed 6 bases and J 5 bases; nucleotides not matched to a gene: 5. CDR1 and CDR2 from the germline V gene are SQVTM and ANQGSEA.

The J gene is TRBJ1-5, the V gene TRBV11-3, with D tentatively TRBD1 (6 bases). V was trimmed by 1 base and J by 3 bases, leaving 22 bases between them. Per germline, CDR1 SGHNT and CDR2 YENEEA. The CDR3 loop spans 19 amino acids. The chain's CDR3 is CASSLAGGWRWGLNQPQHF. In DNA form, the CDR3 reads TGTGCCAGCAGCTTAGCGGGGGGGTGGAGATGGGGGCTCAATCAGCCCCAGCATTTT.

The chain couples TRBV6-5 to TRBJ1-2; TRBD1 aligns across 10 bases. CDR1 and CDR2 from the germline V gene are MNHEY and SVGAGI. The CDR3 is made up of 15 amino acids. The junction had 3 bases not matched to a gene; V was cut back by 2 bases and J by 3 bases. The CDR3 loop reads CASSYIGQGDYGYTF. As DNA, the CDR3 is TGTGCCAGCAGTTACATCGGACAGGGGGACTATGGCTACACCTTC.

The chain has TRBV30 and TRBJ1-3; D remains unclear. V dropped 3 bases and J dropped 0 bases, with 6 bases sitting between them. The length of the CDR3 is 13 residues. CDR1 and CDR2 from the germline V gene are GTSNPN and SVGIG (reference sequence). This chain's CDR3 is CAWSPNSGNTIYF. The CDR3 DNA follows: TGTGCCTGGAGCCCCAACTCTGGAAACACCATATATTTT.

By its share, this clone is medium-sized. The chain employs TRBV6-6 and TRBJ1-1, with D possibly being TRBD1 (6 bases). V was trimmed by 7 bases and J by 6 bases, leaving 15 bases between them. The CDR3 covers 13 residues. The germline gives CDR1 MNHNY, CDR2 SVGAGI (reference sequence). CDR3 coding DNA: TGTGCCAGCATAGGCACACAGGGCTCTGAAGCTTTCTTT. Its translation: CASIGTQGSEAFF.

This clone has a handful of counts. The rearrangement joins TRBV29-1 to TRBJ1-1; D might be TRBD1 (5 bases). Germline V gives CDR1 SQVTM, CDR2 ANQGSEA. This CDR3 contains 11 residues. Trimming shortened V by 6 bases and J by 5 bases, and 10 bases separated the two germline ends. The CDR3 bases are TGCAGCGTGGTAGGGGTAACTGAAGCTTTCTTT. Amino acids: CSVVGVTEAFF.

This clone has at least ten counts. The rearrangement uses TRBV6-4 and TRBJ2-3; TRBD2 agrees at 9 bases. This CDR3 contains 15 residues. Germline V gene sequence: CDR1 MRHNA, CDR2 SNTAGT. V lost 0 bases and J lost 4; bases outside the gene matches: 2. CDR3 DNA: TGTGCCAGCAGTGACTCGGGACTAGCAGCAGATACGCAGTATTTT. Protein sequence: CASSDSGLAADTQYF.

This chain uses TRBV7-6 with TRBJ2-7, with D unclear. V lost 5 bases and J 2 bases, leaving 7 bases between the germline ends. The CDR3 is made up of 12 amino acids. Germline V gene data show CDR1 as SGHVS and CDR2 as FNYEAQ. The CDR3 DNA reads as TGTGCCAGCAGCAACTCCGCCTACGAGCAGTACTTC. Translating gives CASSNSAYEQYF.

The chain is built from TRBV30 and TRBJ2-1, with D perhaps TRBD1 (6 bases). CDR1 is GTSNPN, CDR2 SVGIG, per germline (reference sequence). Between the trimmed V and J ends, which lost 3 bases and 9 bases, there was a span of 18 bases. The CDR3 length is 14 residues. The chain's CDR3 is CAWREKQGAGEQFF. The CDR3 bases are TGTGCCTGGAGGGAAAAACAGGGCGCGGGTGAGCAGTTCTTC.

This chain links TRBV5-1 with TRBJ1-4, with no clear D. Between the trimmed V and J ends, which lost 1 base and 6 bases, there was a span of 7 bases. The CDR3 consists of 13 residues. CDR1 and CDR2 (germline): SGHRS, YFSETQ. The CDR3 coding sequence is TGCGCCAGCAGCTTGACGGGAGATGAAAAACTGTTTTTT. It yields the protein CASSLTGDEKLFF.

Here the CDR3 DNA reads TGTGCCAGCAGCTTGTTACTAACCGGGGAGCTGTTTTTT. Amino acid sequence: CASSLLLTGELFF. This chain joins TRBV5-8 and TRBJ2-2; D is uncertain. The CDR3 is 13 amino acids. Germline CDR1 SGHTS, CDR2 YDEGEE. V lost 1 base and J 5 bases, leaving 6 bases between the germline ends.

In its sample, this clone was seen a few times. The rearrangement links TRBV11-3 to TRBJ2-3, with 9 positions matching TRBD1. The germline gives CDR1 SGHNT, CDR2 YENEEA. Unmatched junction bases numbered 3, after V lost 5 bases and J lost 6 bases. This CDR3 has 13 amino acids. The CDR3 here is CASSIQGADTQYF. The CDR3 nucleotides are TGTGCCAGCAGCATACAGGGGGCGGATACGCAGTATTTT.